This is a list of T cell receptor beta chains from one sample in a study of cytomegalovirus exposure and HLA in healthy donors. The repertoire was sequenced with immunoSEQ multiplex PCR; TCRdb's copy has only in-frame clones and lacks some. The sample contains about 130,000 clones, around two thirds of which appear only once. Sequenced: PBMCs. Receptors were obtained from a man in his 60s in good health and CMV-seropositive. The CDR3 runs from the conserved cysteine through the conserved F or W. The order of the fields is V gene, J gene, clone size, D gene, CDR3 DNA, CDR3 protein. A D gene is named only where the DNA matches it firmly. Size is omitted from some rows. Given values are once, few, many or a class for expanded clones.

>TRBV27|TRBJ1-6|.|.
TGTGCCAGCAGTTTAGAGAGCTCCTATAATTCACCCCTCCACTTT
CASSLESSYNSPLHF
>TRBV10-2|TRBJ2-3|medium-sized|.
TGCGCCAGCAGTAGGAGAGATACGCAGTATTTT
CASSRRDTQYF
>TRBV2|TRBJ1-1|few|.
TGTGCCAGCAGGGACAGTTGGGTCTCTGAAGCTTTCTTT
CASRDSWVSEAFF
>TRBV5-1|TRBJ1-5|medium-sized|.
TGCGCCAGCAGCCCGGGATTGAACAATCAGCCCCAGCATTTT
CASSPGLNNQPQHF
>TRBV2|TRBJ2-1|.|.
TGTGCCAGCACCCTAGCCAGGGGCCCCAATGAGCAGTTCTTC
CASTLARGPNEQFF
>TRBV2|TRBJ2-7|.|.
TGTGCCGATGTTTCGCCCGGCTACGAGCAGTACTTC
CADVSPGYEQYF
>TRBV5-1|TRBJ1-2|.|TRBD1
TGCGCCAGCAGCTTGTATATAGACAGGGGGCGCAATGGCTACACCTTC
CASSLYIDRGRNGYTF
>TRBV7-2|TRBJ2-7|.|TRBD2
TGTGCCAGCAGCTCTACCGGGACTACGTCCTACGAGCAGTACTTC
CASSSTGTTSYEQYF
>TRBV6-5|TRBJ1-4|.|.
TGTGCCAGCAGTCGGCGTGGCAGGACTAATGAAAAACTGTTTTTT
CASSRRGRTNEKLFF
>TRBV5-8|TRBJ1-2|.|.
TGTGCCAGCAGCTCACATTCGGGACTCGTATCTAACTATGGCTACACCTTC
CASSSHSGLVSNYGYTF
>TRBV19|TRBJ2-2|.|.
TGTGCCACCCCCCGGGACACGAACACCGGGGAGCTGTTTTTT
CATPRDTNTGELFF
>TRBV6-5|TRBJ2-7|.|TRBD1
TGTGCCAGCAGTCCACCGGGACAGGGATACGAGCAGTACTTC
CASSPPGQGYEQYF
>TRBV28|TRBJ1-5|.|.
TGTGCCAGCAGTTTAAGGAGGGGAGCTTATAGCAATCAGCCCCAGCATTTT
CASSLRRGAYSNQPQHF
>TRBV19|TRBJ2-2|once|TRBD1
TGTGCCAGTAGTACAGGGGGTGGCACCGGGGAGCTGTTTTTT
CASSTGGGTGELFF
>TRBV15|TRBJ1-4|.|TRBD1
TGTGCCACCAGCAGAGAAGACAGGGGTGATGAAAAACTGTTTTTT
CATSREDRGDEKLFF
>TRBV7-3|TRBJ1-1|.|.
TGTGCCAGCAGCTTAAATCCGGCCCCGGACTCAAAAGCTTTCTTT
CASSLNPAPDSKAFF
>TRBV25-1|TRBJ2-3|.|.
TGTGCCAGCAAATTAGGGGGAACAGATACGCAGTATTTT
CASKLGGTDTQYF
>TRBV29-1|TRBJ2-1|.|.
TGCAGCGTTGGGGGGCAGCTATACAATGAGCAGTTCTTC
CSVGGQLYNEQFF
>TRBV5-1|TRBJ2-7|.|.
TGCGCCAGCAGCGGGAGACAAGGCGAGCAGTACTTC
CASSGRQGEQYF
>TRBV5-1|TRBJ1-2|.|.
TGCGCCAGCAGCTTGATTTCCGGGGAAAACTATGGCTACACCTTC
CASSLISGENYGYTF
>TRBV6-5|TRBJ1-1|.|.
TGTGCCAGCAGTTACTCAAAGGGTGGGGCCCTGACTGAAGCTTTCTTT
CASSYSKGGALTEAFF
>TRBV5-1|TRBJ2-2|.|.
TGCGCCAGCAGCCTCGTGAGGCTTGAGGGCGGGGAGCTGTTTTTT
CASSLVRLEGGELFF
>TRBV27|TRBJ1-2|.|.
TGTGCCAGCAGTTTATCGACAACTCCCAACTATGGCTACACCTTC
CASSLSTTPNYGYTF
>TRBV5-1|TRBJ1-1|few|.
TGCGCCAGCAGCAAAAGGGAGGGGGGAAACACTGAAGCTTTCTTT
CASSKREGGNTEAFF